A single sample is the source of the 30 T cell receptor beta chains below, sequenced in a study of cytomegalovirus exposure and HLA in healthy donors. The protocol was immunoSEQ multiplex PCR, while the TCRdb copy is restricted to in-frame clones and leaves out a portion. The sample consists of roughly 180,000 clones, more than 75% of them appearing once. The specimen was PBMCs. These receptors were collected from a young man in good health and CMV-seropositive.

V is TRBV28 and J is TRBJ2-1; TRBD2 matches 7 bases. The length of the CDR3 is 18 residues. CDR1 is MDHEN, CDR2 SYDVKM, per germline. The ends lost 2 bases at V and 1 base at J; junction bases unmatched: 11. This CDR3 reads CASSLQPPREGSYNEQFF. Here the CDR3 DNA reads TGTGCCAGCAGTTTACAGCCCCCAAGGGAGGGGTCCTACAATGAGCAGTTCTTC.

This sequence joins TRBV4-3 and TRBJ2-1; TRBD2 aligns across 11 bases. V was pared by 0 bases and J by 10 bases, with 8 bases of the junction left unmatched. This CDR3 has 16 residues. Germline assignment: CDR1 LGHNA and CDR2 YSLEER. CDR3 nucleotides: TGCGCCAGCAGCCAAGATCGTAGCGGGGGGGCGAGAGAGCAGTTCTTC. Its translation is CASSQDRSGGAREQFF.

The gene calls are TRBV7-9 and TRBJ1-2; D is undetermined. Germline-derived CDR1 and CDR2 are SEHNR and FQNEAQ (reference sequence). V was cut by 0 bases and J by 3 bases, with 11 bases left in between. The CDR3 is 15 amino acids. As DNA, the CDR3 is TGTGCCAGCAGCTTAGCGGCGGTAGGAGACTATGGCTACACCTTC. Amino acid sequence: CASSLAAVGDYGYTF.

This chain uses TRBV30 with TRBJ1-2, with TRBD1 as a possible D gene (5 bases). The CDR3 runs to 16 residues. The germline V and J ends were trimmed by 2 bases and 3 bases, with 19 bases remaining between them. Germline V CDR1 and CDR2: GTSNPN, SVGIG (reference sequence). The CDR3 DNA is TGTGCCTGGAGTAACCTCGGGTTTTGGGGGGACTATGGCTACACCTTC. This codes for CAWSNLGFWGDYGYTF.

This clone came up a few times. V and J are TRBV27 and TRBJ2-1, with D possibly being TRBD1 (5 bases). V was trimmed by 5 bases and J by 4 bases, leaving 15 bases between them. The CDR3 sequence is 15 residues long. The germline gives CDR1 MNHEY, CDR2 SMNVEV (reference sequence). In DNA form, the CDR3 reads TGTGCCAGCAGTACCCGACAGAAGCCATACAATGAGCAGTTCTTC. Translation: CASSTRQKPYNEQFF.

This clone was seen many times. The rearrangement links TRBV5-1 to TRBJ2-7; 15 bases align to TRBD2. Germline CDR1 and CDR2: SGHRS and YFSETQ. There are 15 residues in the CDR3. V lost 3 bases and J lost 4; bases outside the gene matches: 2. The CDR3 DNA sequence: TGCGCCAGCAGCTGGACTAGCGGGGGGGTTTACGAGCAGTACTTC. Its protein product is CASSWTSGGVYEQYF.

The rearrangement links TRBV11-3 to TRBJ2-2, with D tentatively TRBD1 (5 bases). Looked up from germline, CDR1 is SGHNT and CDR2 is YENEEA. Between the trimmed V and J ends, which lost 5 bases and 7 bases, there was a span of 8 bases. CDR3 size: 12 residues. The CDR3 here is CASSTTGGELFF. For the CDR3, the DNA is TGTGCCAGCAGCACCACAGGCGGGGAGCTGTTTTTT.

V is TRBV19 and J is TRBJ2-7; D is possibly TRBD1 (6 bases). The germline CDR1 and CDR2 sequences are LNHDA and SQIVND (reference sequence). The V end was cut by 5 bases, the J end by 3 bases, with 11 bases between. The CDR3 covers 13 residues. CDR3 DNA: TGTGCCAGTAGTGTCAGGGGATACTACGAGCAGTACTTC. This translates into CASSVRGYYEQYF.

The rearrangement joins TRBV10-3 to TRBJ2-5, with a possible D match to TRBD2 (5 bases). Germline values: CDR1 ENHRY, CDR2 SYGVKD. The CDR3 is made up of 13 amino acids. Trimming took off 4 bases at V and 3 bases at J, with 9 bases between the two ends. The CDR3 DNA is TGTGCCATCAGTGTATCGAGGGAAGAGACCCAGTACTTC. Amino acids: CAISVSREETQYF.

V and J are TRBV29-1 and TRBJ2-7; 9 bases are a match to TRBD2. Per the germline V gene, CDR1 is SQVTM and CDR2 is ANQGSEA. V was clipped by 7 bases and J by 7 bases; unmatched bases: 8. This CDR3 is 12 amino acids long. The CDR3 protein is CSAQLAGQEQYF. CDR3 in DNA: TGCAGCGCCCAACTAGCGGGCCAAGAGCAGTACTTC.

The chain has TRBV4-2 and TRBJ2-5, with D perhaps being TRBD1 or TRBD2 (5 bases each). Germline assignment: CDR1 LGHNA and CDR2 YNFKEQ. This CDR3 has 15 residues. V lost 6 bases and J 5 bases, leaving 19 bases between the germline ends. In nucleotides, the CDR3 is TGTGCCAGCAGAGGGACGGGGTCGACGAAGGAGACCCAGTACTTC. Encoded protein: CASRGTGSTKETQYF.

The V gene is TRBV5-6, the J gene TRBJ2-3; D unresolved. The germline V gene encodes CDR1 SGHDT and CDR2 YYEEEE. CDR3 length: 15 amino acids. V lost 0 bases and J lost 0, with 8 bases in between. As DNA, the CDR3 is TGTGCCAGCAGCTTGGGACCCACAAGCACAGATACGCAGTATTTT. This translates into CASSLGPTSTDTQYF. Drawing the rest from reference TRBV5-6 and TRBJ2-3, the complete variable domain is DAGVTQSPTHLIKTRGQQVTLRCSPKSGHDTVSWYQQALGQGPQFIFQYYEEEERQRGNFPDRFSGHQFPNYSSELNVNALLLGDSALYLCASSLGPTSTDTQYFGPGTRLTVL.

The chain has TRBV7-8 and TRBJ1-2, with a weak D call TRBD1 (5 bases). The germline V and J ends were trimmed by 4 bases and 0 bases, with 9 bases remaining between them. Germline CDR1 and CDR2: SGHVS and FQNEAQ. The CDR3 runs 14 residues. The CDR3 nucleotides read TGTGCCAGCAGCTCGGGACCTCCTAACTATGGCTACACCTTC. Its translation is CASSSGPPNYGYTF.

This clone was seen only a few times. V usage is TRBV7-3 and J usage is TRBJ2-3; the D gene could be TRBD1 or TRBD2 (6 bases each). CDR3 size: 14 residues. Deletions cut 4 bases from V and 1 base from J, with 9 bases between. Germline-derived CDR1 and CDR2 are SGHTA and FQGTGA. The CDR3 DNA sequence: TGTGCCAGCAGCTGGGGGGCGGGCACAGATACGCAGTATTTT. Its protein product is CASSWGAGTDTQYF.

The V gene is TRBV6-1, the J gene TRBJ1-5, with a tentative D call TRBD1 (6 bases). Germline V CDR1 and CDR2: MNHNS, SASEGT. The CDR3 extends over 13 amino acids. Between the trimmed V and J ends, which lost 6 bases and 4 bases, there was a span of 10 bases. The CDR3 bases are TGTGCCAGCAGGACAGGAGTAAATCAGCCCCAGCATTTT. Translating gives CASRTGVNQPQHF.

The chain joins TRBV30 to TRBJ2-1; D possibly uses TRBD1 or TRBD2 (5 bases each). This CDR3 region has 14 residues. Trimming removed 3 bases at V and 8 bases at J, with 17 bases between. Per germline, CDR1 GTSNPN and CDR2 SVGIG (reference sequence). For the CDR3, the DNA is TGTGCCTGGAGCCGGGGCAGGGTATCCCATGAGCAGTTCTTC. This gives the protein CAWSRGRVSHEQFF.

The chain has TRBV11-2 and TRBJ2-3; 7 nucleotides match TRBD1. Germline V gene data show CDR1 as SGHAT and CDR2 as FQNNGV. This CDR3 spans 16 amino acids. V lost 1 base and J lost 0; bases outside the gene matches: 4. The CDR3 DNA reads TGTGCCAGCAGCTTAGTAGGGGGCTATAGCACAGATACGCAGTATTTT. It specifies CASSLVGGYSTDTQYF.

CDR3 residues: CASSLNSGGRYGNEQFF. The CDR3 region has the DNA TGTGCCAGCAGTTTGAATAGCGGGGGGAGGTATGGCAATGAGCAGTTCTTC. V is TRBV27 and J is TRBJ2-1; 10 nucleotides line up with TRBD2. V dropped 3 bases and J dropped 6; count of bases not matched to a gene: 11. The CDR3 covers 17 residues. Germline-derived CDR1 and CDR2 are MNHEY and SMNVEV (reference sequence).

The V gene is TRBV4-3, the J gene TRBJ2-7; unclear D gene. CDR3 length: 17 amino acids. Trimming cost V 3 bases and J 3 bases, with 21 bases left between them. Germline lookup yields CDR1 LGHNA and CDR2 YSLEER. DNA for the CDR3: TGCGCCAGCAGCCAGGCCCCGGGTCTCAACCCTTTCTACGAGCAGTACTTC. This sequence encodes CASSQAPGLNPFYEQYF.

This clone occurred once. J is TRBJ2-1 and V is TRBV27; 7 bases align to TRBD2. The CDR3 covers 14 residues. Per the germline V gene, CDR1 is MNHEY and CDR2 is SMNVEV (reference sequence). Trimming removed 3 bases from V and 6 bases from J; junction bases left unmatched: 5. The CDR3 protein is CASSLAGRGNEQFF. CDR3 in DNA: TGTGCCAGCAGTTTGGCAGGGAGGGGCAATGAGCAGTTCTTC.

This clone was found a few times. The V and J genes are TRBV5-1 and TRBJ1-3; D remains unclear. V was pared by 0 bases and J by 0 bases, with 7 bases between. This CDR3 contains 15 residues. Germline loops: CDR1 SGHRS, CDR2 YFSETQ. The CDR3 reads CASSLGPGSGNTIYF. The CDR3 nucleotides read TGCGCCAGCAGCTTGGGGCCTGGCTCTGGAAACACCATATATTTT.

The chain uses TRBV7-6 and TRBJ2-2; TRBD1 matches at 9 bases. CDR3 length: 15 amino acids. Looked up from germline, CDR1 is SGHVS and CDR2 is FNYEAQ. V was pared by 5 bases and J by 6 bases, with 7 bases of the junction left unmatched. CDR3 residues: CASSRGQGRAGELFF. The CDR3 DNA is TGTGCCAGCAGCCGGGGACAGGGAAGGGCCGGGGAGCTGTTTTTT. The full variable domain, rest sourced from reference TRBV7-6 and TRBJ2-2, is GAGVSQSPRYKVTKRGQDVALRCDPISGHVSLYWYRQALGQGPEFLTYFNYEAQQDKSGLPNDRFSAERPEGSISTLTIQRTEQRDSAMYRCASSRGQGRAGELFFGEGSRLTVL.

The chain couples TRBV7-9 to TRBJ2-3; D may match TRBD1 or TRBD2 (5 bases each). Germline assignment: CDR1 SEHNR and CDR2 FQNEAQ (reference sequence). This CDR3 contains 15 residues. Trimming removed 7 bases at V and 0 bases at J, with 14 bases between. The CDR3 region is CASTPGAKSTDTQYF. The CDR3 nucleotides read TGTGCCAGCACCCCCGGGGCAAAAAGCACAGATACGCAGTATTTT.

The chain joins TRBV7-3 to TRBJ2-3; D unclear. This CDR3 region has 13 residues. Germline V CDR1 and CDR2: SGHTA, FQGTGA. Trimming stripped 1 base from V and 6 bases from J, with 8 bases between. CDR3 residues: CASSLIRGDTQYF. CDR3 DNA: TGTGCCAGCAGCTTAATACGTGGTGATACGCAGTATTTT.

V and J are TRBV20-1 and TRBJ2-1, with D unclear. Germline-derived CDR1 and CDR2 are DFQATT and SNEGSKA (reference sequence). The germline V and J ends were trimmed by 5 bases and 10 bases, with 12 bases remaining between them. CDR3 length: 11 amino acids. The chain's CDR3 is CSAPYMREQFF. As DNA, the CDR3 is TGCAGTGCTCCCTATATGAGGGAGCAGTTCTTC.

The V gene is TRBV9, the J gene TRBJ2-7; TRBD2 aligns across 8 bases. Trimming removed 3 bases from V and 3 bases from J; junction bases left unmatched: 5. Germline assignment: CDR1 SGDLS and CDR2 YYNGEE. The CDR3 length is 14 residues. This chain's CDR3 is CASSAGTRGYEQYF. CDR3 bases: TGTGCCAGCAGCGCCGGGACTAGAGGCTACGAGCAGTACTTC.

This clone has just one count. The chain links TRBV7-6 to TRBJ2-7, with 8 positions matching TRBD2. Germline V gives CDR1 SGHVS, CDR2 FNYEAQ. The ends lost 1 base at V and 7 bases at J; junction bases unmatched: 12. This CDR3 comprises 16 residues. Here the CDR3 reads CASSLGGTRFSLEQYF. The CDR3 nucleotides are TGTGCCAGCAGCTTAGGGGGGACTAGATTTTCCCTGGAGCAGTACTTC.

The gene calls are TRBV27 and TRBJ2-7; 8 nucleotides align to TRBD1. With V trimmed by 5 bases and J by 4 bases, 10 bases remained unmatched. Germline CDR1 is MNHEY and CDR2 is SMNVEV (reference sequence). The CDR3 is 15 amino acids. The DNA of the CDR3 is TGTGCCAGCAGTGGCCCGGGGACAGGTTCTTACGAGCAGTACTTC. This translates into CASSGPGTGSYEQYF.

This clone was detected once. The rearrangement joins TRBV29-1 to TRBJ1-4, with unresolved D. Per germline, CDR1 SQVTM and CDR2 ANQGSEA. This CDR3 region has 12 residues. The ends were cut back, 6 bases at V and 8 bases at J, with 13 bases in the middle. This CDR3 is CSVRGLGEKLFF. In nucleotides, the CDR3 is TGCAGCGTCCGAGGTTTAGGGGAAAAACTGTTTTTT.

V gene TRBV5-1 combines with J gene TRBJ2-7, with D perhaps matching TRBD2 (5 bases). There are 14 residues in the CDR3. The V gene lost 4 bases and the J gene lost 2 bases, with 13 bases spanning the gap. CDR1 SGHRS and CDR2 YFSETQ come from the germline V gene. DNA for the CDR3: TGCGCCAGCAGCGTCTCCCCCGGGGCCTACGAGCAGTACTTC. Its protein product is CASSVSPGAYEQYF.